Each of the 17 T cell receptor beta chains below was sequenced from the same sample in a study of T cell repertoires in cytomegalovirus infection. These receptors' targets are unknown. Via MiXCR, TCRdb re-called the reads, giving one row per CDR3 protein. The data contain around 770,000 distinct CDR3 sequences, almost 30% of them seen just once; the ten biggest clones take up around 12%. The sequencing used cultured CD8+ T cells from PBMCs, collected from culture after CMV antigen stimulation. The receptor set was obtained from a human donor in good health (CMV status not recorded). Some clones in this sample may be carry-over from other donors' samples.

This clonotype came up a few times. The CDR3 loop is CASSLYGAGETQYF. The CDR3 region has the DNA TGTGCCAGCAGTTTGTACGGGGCCGGAGAGACCCAGTACTTC. V is TRBV27 and J is TRBJ2-5; D could derive from TRBD1 or TRBD2 (5 bases each). Trimming stripped 3 bases from V and 4 bases from J, with 12 bases between. The CDR3 contains 14 residues. The germline V gene has CDR1 MNHEY and CDR2 SMNVEV (reference sequence).

This clonotype has a handful of counts. CDR3 sequence (DNA): TGTGCCAGCAGTTACTCTGTACAGGGGAAGCGTGACGAGCAGTACGTC. Amino acids: CASSYSVQGKRDEQYV. The chain links TRBV6-6 to TRBJ2-7; TRBD1 matches 7 bases. The CDR3 has 16 residues. Germline CDR1 reads MNHNY; CDR2 reads SVGAGI (reference sequence). The V and J ends lost 0 bases and 5 bases, in that order; junction bases with no gene match: 10.

The V and J genes are TRBV4-1 and TRBJ1-2; tentative D call: TRBD1 (6 bases). V was trimmed by 0 bases and J by 8 bases, leaving 16 bases between them. The germline CDR1 and CDR2 sequences are MGHRA and YSYEKL. The CDR3 has 15 amino acids. CDR3 sequence reads: CASSQDRGGILGYTF. CDR3 bases: TGCGCCAGCAGCCAAGATCGAGGGGGAATCTTAGGCTACACCTTC.

This clonotype was counted at least ten times. This chain connects TRBV5-1 to TRBJ2-3; 8 nucleotides align to TRBD2. With 8 bases clipped from V and 2 bases from J, the junction kept 7 bases outside the gene matches. CDR3 length: 14 amino acids. In germline, CDR1 is SGHRS, CDR2 YFSETQ. The CDR3, as DNA: TGCGCCAGTGGACTAGCTGCTTTCACAGATACGCAGTATTTT. As protein: CASGLAAFTDTQYF.

This chain links TRBV7-9 with TRBJ1-1; 7 nucleotides align to TRBD1. Germline-derived CDR1 and CDR2 are SEHNR and FQNEAQ (reference sequence). The V gene end was trimmed by 3 bases and the J gene end by 2 bases; junction bases not matched to a gene: 6. CDR3 size: 15 residues. The DNA of the CDR3 is TGTGCCAGCAGCTTCAGTTGGACAGGCAACACTGAAGCTTTCTTT. Translating it yields CASSFSWTGNTEAFF.

The V and J genes are TRBV6-1 and TRBJ1-5; D call uncertain. Between the trimmed V and J ends, which lost 6 bases and 1 base, there was a span of 10 bases. From germline, CDR1 is MNHNS and CDR2 SASEGT. The CDR3 runs 14 residues. The CDR3 DNA reads as TGTGCCAGCAGGAAGAGGGCAAGCAATCAGCCCCAGCATTTT. Translated: CASRKRASNQPQHF.

V usage is TRBV6-5 and J usage is TRBJ1-1, with D hard to call. Germline V gives CDR1 MNHEY, CDR2 SVGAGI. V was shortened by 0 bases and J by 1 base, with 9 bases between the two germline ends. This CDR3 region has 15 residues. CDR3 DNA sequence: TGTGCCAGCAGTTACTCTAACGGGGAGAACACTGAAGCTTTCTTT. Its translation: CASSYSNGENTEAFF.

This clonotype came up many times. The rearrangement uses TRBV12-3 or TRBV12-4 and TRBJ2-3, with 11 nucleotides matching TRBD2. V lost 7 bases, J lost 3 bases, and 9 bases stayed unmatched. CDR3 size: 16 residues. CDR3 DNA: TGTGCCAGCAACGTAGCGGGGGGGCCTAGTACAGATACGCAGTATTTT. Translating gives CASNVAGGPSTDTQYF.

The J gene is TRBJ1-2, the V gene TRBV5-8, with D unclear. The ends were cut back, 7 bases at V and 8 bases at J, with 18 bases in the middle. The CDR3 contains 13 residues. Germline V lookup: CDR1 SGHTS, CDR2 YDEGEE. The CDR3, as DNA: TGTGCCAGCTTCCTCGGCCTCACGAGGGGCTACACCTTC. The encoded protein is CASFLGLTRGYTF.

This clonotype has a handful of counts. This chain connects TRBV2 to TRBJ1-2, with 7 bases fitting TRBD1. The CDR3 covers 14 residues. From germline, CDR1 is SNHLY and CDR2 FYNNEI. Trimming at V came to 6 bases and at J to 4 bases, leaving 8 bases not matched to a gene. The CDR3: CASRTTGAGYGYTF. The CDR3, as DNA: TGTGCCAGCAGAACAACAGGGGCCGGCTATGGCTACACCTTC.

The rearrangement links TRBV28 to TRBJ2-7; possible D gene TRBD1, 5 bases. V lost 3 bases and J lost 2, with 8 bases in between. The length of the CDR3 is 13 residues. Germline-derived CDR1 and CDR2 are MDHEN and SYDVKM. The CDR3 region has the DNA TGTGCCAGCAGTTTGTGGGGCGCCTACGAGCAGTACGTC. Translating gives CASSLWGAYEQYV.

The V and J genes are TRBV2 and TRBJ2-7; D may be TRBD1 or TRBD2 (5 bases each). The V gene lost 2 bases and the J gene lost 0 bases, with 11 bases spanning the gap. Germline V CDR1 and CDR2: SNHLY, FYNNEI. This CDR3 spans 15 amino acids. The CDR3 spells CASSEQAGSSYEQYF. The CDR3 DNA reads TGTGCCAGCAGTGAACAGGCAGGGAGCTCCTACGAGCAGTACTTC.

The genes are TRBV20-1 and TRBJ1-3; D is undetermined. V gave up 0 bases and J gave up 4 bases, with 13 bases separating them. Germline V gene lookup returns CDR1 DFQATT and CDR2 SNEGSKA (reference sequence). The CDR3 spans 15 residues. The chain's CDR3 is CSARESRGRGNTIYF. For the CDR3, the DNA is TGCAGTGCTAGAGAAAGCCGGGGAAGAGGAAACACCATATATTTT.

The rearrangement uses TRBV7-3 and TRBJ1-2; 7 nucleotides agree with TRBD1. The CDR3 totals 15 residues. The V segment lost 2 bases and the J segment 4 bases; nucleotides outside the gene matches: 7. Germline CDR1 is SGHTA and CDR2 is FQGTGA. The DNA of the CDR3 is TGTGCCAGCAGCTTAGGAGGGGGCGCGGGCTATGGCTACACCTTC. Translating gives CASSLGGGAGYGYTF.

This clonotype was counted only a few times. An end of the junction differs from the germline gene, which may be a read error. This chain links TRBV4-1 with TRBJ1-6; D ambiguous. Germline assignment: CDR1 MGHRA and CDR2 YSYEKL. This CDR3 has 15 residues. The CDR3 is CASSQESSLNSPLHF. CDR3 DNA sequence: TGCGCCAGCAGCCAAGAGAGCAGTCTAAATTCCCCCCTCCACTTT.

The V gene is TRBV5-6, the J gene TRBJ2-6; D remains unclear. This CDR3 has 17 amino acids. The germline CDR1 and CDR2 sequences are SGHDT and YYEEEE. V shed 0 bases and J shed 4 bases, with 14 bases lying between them. In DNA, the CDR3 is TGTGCCAGCAGCTTGGGAATCAGGACCGCCGGGGCCAACGTCCTGACTTTC. Its translation: CASSLGIRTAGANVLTF.

This clonotype was seen more than once but under ten times. The rearrangement links TRBV7-2 to TRBJ1-4, with D possibly matching TRBD1 (5 bases). The CDR3 contains 14 residues. With 3 bases removed from V and 8 bases from J, the gap between germline ends came to 13 bases. The germline CDR1 and CDR2 sequences are SGHTA and FQGNSA. The DNA for the CDR3 is TGTGCCAGCAGCTTTAAAGGGGTGGGAGAAAAACTGTTTTTT. Translation gives CASSFKGVGEKLFF.